This T cell receptor beta chain is drawn from a study of human T cells and chemical hapten exposure. Study-level results: The number of TCRs above 1 in 1000 frequency did not change after DPC sensitization.

CDR3 length equals 17 residues. V trimming: 0 bases; J trimming: 2 bases; junction bases outside the gene matches: 8. Germline CDR1 MNHEY, CDR2 SVGAGI. Indicated time point: patch test 2, 6 weeks after DPC sensitization. The treatment is: therapeutic diphenylcyclopropenone sensitization with weekly scalp DPC. Unfractionated whole blood was the source from which total RNA was extracted. Unique molecular identifiers were linked by the library to individual cDNA molecules. MiXCR was run by TCRdb on the RACE reads, yielding one entry per CDR3 protein. The table includes about 100,000 distinct CDR3 sequences, roughly 11% detected once. This clonotype was counted between two and nine times. What it binds is not known.

The genes are TRBV6-5 and TRBJ1-2, with 8 bases matching TRBD1. The source of this sequence is a woman aged 35 to 49 with alopecia areata. Some clones in this sample may be carry-over from other donors' samples. Here the sequenced sample was whole blood, taken in connection with sensitization to the hapten diphenylcyclopropenone (DPC). The CDR3 reads CASSYSLAGGRNYGYTF. The CDR3 bases are TGTGCCAGCAGTTACTCGTTGGCAGGGGGCCGCAACTATGGCTACACCTTC.